This TCR beta chain appears in the sequencing data of a study of blood T cell dynamics during melanoma immunotherapy. Overall study results and limits: Immune-effector CD8+ cells best matched cell-free DNA CDR3 sequences and were most clonal.

The method was immunoSEQ multiplex PCR; TCRdb's version includes in-frame clones alone and lacks a portion of them. The top ten clones hold 6% to 7.5% of a sample with about 1,600 clones, almost 75% of them seen once. Time point denoted: pre-treatment baseline. TIE cells were CD3+ CD4- CD8+ CD45RA- CD45RO-high CD27- CCR7- memory T cells. V lost 4 bases and J lost 3, with 11 bases in between. The CDR3 loop spans 13 amino acids. Per germline, CDR1 SGHNT and CDR2 YYREEE (reference sequence). A word on this clone: Its antigen is unknown.

The input for sequencing was CD8+ T cells from blood, taken from a patient treated with checkpoint blockade. The chain is built from TRBV5-4 and TRBJ2-7; weak D call: TRBD1 (6 bases). The clonotype comes from a human donor with melanoma. This CDR3 is CASSGDTLYEQYF. The CDR3 nucleotides read TGTGCCAGCAGCGGGGACACCCTCTACGAGCAGTACTTC.